The 14 T cell receptor beta chains below all came from one sample that was sequenced in a study of vaccination and CD4 T cells after COVID-19. At the Johns Hopkins FTIC core, DNA taken from cultured CD4+ T cells was sequenced by way of the Oncomine TCR Beta short-read assay. TCRdb processed the PCR reads anew with MiXCR; each CDR3 protein has one entry. The table has around 18,000 distinct CDR3 sequences, over 50% seen once. Time point specified: late sampling 161 to 241 days after vaccination in three convalescent patients. Treatment specified: approximately 9-day PBMC culture with coronavirus spike peptide pools or control peptides (ViraFEST assay). These receptors' antigens are unknown. The sequences come from CD4+ T cells from blood, cultured in vitro, collected about 7 months after SARS-CoV-2 vaccination. The source of these receptors is a human donor who had recovered from COVID-19.

The CDR3 loop is CASSRGWGSATDTQYF. The DNA of the CDR3 is TGTGCCAGCAGTCGGGGTTGGGGTAGCGCCACAGATACGCAGTATTTT. The genes are TRBV6-1 and TRBJ2-3; a weak D match, TRBD2 (5 bases). The CDR3 has 16 amino acids. CDR1 MNHNS and CDR2 SASEGT come from the germline V gene. V dropped 5 bases and J dropped 2 bases, with 17 bases sitting between them.

The chain links TRBV10-3 to TRBJ1-2; D is possibly TRBD1 (6 bases). The CDR3 has 14 amino acids. Trimming left V 2 bases short and J 6 bases short, with 13 bases between. Germline values: CDR1 ENHRY, CDR2 SYGVKD. CDR3 sequence: CAISEGRGRDGYTF. The CDR3 region has the DNA TGTGCCATCAGTGAGGGCAGGGGAAGGGATGGCTACACCTTC.

CDR3 DNA sequence: TGTGCCAGCAGTGAAAGGTCGACAGATACGCAGTATTTT. Translated, it gives CASSERSTDTQYF. J is TRBJ2-3 and V is TRBV25-1; D remains ambiguous. V was pared by 2 bases and J by 3 bases, with 6 bases between. Germline V gene lookup returns CDR1 MGHDK and CDR2 SYGVNS. This CDR3 is built from 13 residues.

This clonotype is a singleton in its sample. The chain employs TRBV7-2 and TRBJ2-2; D is undetermined. Deletions cut 1 base from V and 1 base from J, with 4 bases between. Germline assignment: CDR1 SGHTA and CDR2 FQGNSA. This CDR3 is 14 amino acids long. CDR3 DNA: TGTGCCAGCAGCTTAGAGCTGAACACCGGGGAGCTGTTTTTT. Its protein product is CASSLELNTGELFF.

This clonotype has just one count. The V gene is TRBV18, the J gene TRBJ1-1; D might be TRBD1 (6 bases). CDR1 and CDR2 from the germline V gene are KGHSH and LQKENI. The CDR3 is made up of 14 amino acids. V was clipped by 2 bases and J by 1 base, with 8 bases between them. CDR3: CASSPGQPNTEAFF. CDR3 nucleotides: TGTGCCAGCTCACCAGGACAGCCGAACACTGAAGCTTTCTTT.

The rearrangement uses TRBV7-3 and TRBJ1-1; no clear D gene. This CDR3 comprises 13 residues. The germline V gene has CDR1 SGHTA and CDR2 FQGTGA. Trimming cost V 3 bases and J 5 bases, with 10 bases left between them. DNA for the CDR3: TGTGCCAGCAGCTTGTTTACCGGAACTGAAGCTTTCTTT. Translation gives CASSLFTGTEAFF.

In DNA, the CDR3 is TGTGCCAGCAGTTTCCGGACTAGTTGGGACACCGGGGAGCTGTTTTTT. This gives the protein CASSFRTSWDTGELFF. The V and J genes are TRBV27 and TRBJ2-2; 7 nucleotides match TRBD2. V gave up 3 bases and J gave up 3 bases; unmatched junction bases: 7. The CDR3 spans 16 residues. CDR1 and CDR2 from the germline V gene are MNHEY and SMNVEV (reference sequence).

Written as DNA, the CDR3 is TGTGCCAGCAGCTTGGGGGACAGAGGGAAGACCCAGTACTTC. Translated: CASSLGDRGKTQYF. The chain employs TRBV5-4 and TRBJ2-5; 7 positions agree with TRBD1. With 0 bases clipped from V and 6 bases from J, the junction kept 5 bases outside the gene matches. The CDR3 length is 14 residues. Germline V gene data show CDR1 as SGHNT and CDR2 as YYREEE (reference sequence).

This clonotype was counted a single time. The J gene is TRBJ1-1, the V gene TRBV7-2; 8 nucleotides align to TRBD1. This CDR3 is 16 amino acids long. The V gene's germline CDR1 is SGHTA and CDR2 FQGNSA. The V and J ends lost 5 bases and 4 bases, in that order; junction bases with no gene match: 12. The CDR3 nucleotides are TGTGCCAGCAGCAAACGCGTTGGACAGGGTTTCACTGAAGCTTTCTTT. This sequence encodes CASSKRVGQGFTEAFF.

V is TRBV7-9 and J is TRBJ2-7; D is undetermined. Germline V gives CDR1 SEHNR, CDR2 FQNEAQ (reference sequence). The length of the CDR3 is 20 residues. Trimming pared 5 bases from V and 3 bases from J, leaving 32 bases between. The CDR3 here is CASSGVNKRSSPGPLYEQYF. The CDR3 bases are TGTGCCAGCAGCGGAGTCAATAAAAGGTCTTCTCCCGGACCCCTCTACGAGCAGTACTTC.

Here the CDR3 reads CSARDTAGQDQPQHF. The CDR3 DNA sequence: TGCAGTGCTAGAGATACTGCGGGACAGGATCAGCCCCAGCATTTT. The chain uses TRBV20-1 and TRBJ1-5, with 8 nucleotides matching TRBD1. Looked up from germline, CDR1 is DFQATT and CDR2 is SNEGSKA (reference sequence). The V segment lost 0 bases and the J segment 5 bases; nucleotides outside the gene matches: 6. The CDR3 sequence is 15 residues long.

The rearrangement uses TRBV21-1 and TRBJ2-3; the table names TRBD2, a call not compared with the DNA. TRBV21-1 is annotated as a pseudogene. The CDR3 extends over 18 amino acids. In DNA, the CDR3 is TGTGCCAGCAGCAACGTGGATCTAGCGGGTCTTAGCACAGATACGCAGTATTTT. It translates to CASSNVDLAGLSTDTQYF.

There are a few counts of this clonotype. The rearrangement links TRBV7-9 to TRBJ2-3, with 11 bases that match TRBD2. Germline CDR1 SEHNR, CDR2 FQNEAQ (reference sequence). The CDR3 runs to 16 residues. Trimming cost V 2 bases and J 0 bases; bases outside gene matches: 1. CDR3 bases: TGTGCCAGCAGCTTAACTAGCGGGGGCAGCACAGATACGCAGTATTTT. Translating it yields CASSLTSGGSTDTQYF.

This clonotype turned up a few times. The chain couples TRBV20-1 to TRBJ2-3; D possibly matches TRBD1 or TRBD2 (6 bases each). Germline V gives CDR1 DFQATT, CDR2 SNEGSKA (reference sequence). There are 15 residues in the CDR3. Trimming pared 2 bases from V and 1 base from J, leaving 13 bases between. As DNA, the CDR3 is TGCAGTGCTAGATCCCAGGGGACTGGCACAGATACGCAGTATTTT. Its translation is CSARSQGTGTDTQYF.